The rows below give T cell receptor beta chains drawn from one sample of a study of blood T cell repertoires in COVID-19. This table comes from immunoSEQ multiplex PCR, and its TCRdb copy is limited to in-frame clones, with some not included. The data contain some 260,000 clones, roughly 87% of them seen just once; the ten biggest clones take up about 0.64%. What was sequenced was peripheral blood. Receptors originate from a human donor in a cohort sampled during active COVID-19. Both conserved end residues are part of each CDR3. A D gene is named only where the DNA matches it firmly.

TRBJ2-7	TRBV7-2	TRBD2	CASSRTSGTAFSYEQYF	TGTGCCAGCAGCCGTACTAGCGGGACTGCCTTCTCCTACGAGCAGTACTTC
TRBJ1-3	TRBV5-1	.	CASSLVAGSGNTIYF	TGCGCCAGCAGCTTGGTGGCAGGGTCAGGAAACACCATATATTTT
TRBJ2-7	TRBV12-5	.	CASGLLGLRGGYEQYF	TGTGCTAGTGGTTTGTTGGGACTTCGGGGCGGCTACGAGCAGTACTTC
TRBJ2-7	TRBV9	TRBD2	CASSVKERELPYEQYF	TGTGCCAGCAGCGTAAAAGAGCGGGAGCTACCCTACGAGCAGTACTTC
TRBJ2-7	TRBV5-4	.	CASSLGVTGNYEQYF	TGTGCCAGCAGCTTGGGGGTGACGGGGAACTACGAGCAGTACTTC
TRBJ1-2	TRBV9	.	CASSFMRGGGYTF	TGTGCCAGCAGCTTCATGCGAGGCGGTGGCTACACCTTC
TRBJ1-3	TRBV19	TRBD1	CASSDRGPGNTIYF	TGTGCCAGTAGCGACAGGGGGCCCGGAAACACCATATATTTT
TRBJ1-6	TRBV9	.	CASSVGTGNSPLHF	TGTGCCAGCAGCGTAGGTACAGGGAACTCACCCCTCCACTTT
TRBJ1-2	TRBV7-2	.	CASSLGSEGYGGYTF	TGTGCCAGCAGCTTAGGGTCGGAGGGGTACGGCGGCTACACCTTC
TRBJ2-7	TRBV11-2	TRBD2	CASSLSGLAVLGQYF	TGTGCCAGCAGCTTATCTGGACTAGCCGTGTTAGGGCAGTACTTC
TRBJ2-7	TRBV4-3	.	CASSQGGQYEQYF	TGCGCCAGCAGCCAAGGGGGACAATACGAGCAGTACTTC
TRBJ2-7	TRBV27	TRBD1	CASTTRGHDEQYF	TGTGCCAGCACCACCAGGGGGCACGACGAGCAGTACTTC
TRBJ2-3	TRBV18	.	CASSPTAGSQDTQYF	TGTGCCAGCTCACCGACCGCAGGGTCGCAAGATACGCAGTATTTT